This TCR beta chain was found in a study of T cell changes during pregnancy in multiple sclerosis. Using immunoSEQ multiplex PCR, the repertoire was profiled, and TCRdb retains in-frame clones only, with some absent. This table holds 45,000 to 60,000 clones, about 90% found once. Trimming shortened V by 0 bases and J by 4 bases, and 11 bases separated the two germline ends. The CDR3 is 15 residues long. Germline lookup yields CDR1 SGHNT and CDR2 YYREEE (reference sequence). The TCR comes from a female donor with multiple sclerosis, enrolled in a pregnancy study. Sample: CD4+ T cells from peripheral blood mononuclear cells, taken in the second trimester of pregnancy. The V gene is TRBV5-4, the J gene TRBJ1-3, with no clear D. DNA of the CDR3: TGTGCCAGCAGCTTGGCCGCGGGGAGCGGAAACACCATATATTTT. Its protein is CASSLAAGSGNTIYF. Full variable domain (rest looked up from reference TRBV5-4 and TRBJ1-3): ETGVTQSPTHLIKTRGQQVTLRCSSQSGHNTVSWYQQALGQGPQFIFQYYREEENGRGNFPPRFSGLQFPNYSSELNVNALELDDSALYLCASSLAAGSGNTIYFGEGSWLTVV.